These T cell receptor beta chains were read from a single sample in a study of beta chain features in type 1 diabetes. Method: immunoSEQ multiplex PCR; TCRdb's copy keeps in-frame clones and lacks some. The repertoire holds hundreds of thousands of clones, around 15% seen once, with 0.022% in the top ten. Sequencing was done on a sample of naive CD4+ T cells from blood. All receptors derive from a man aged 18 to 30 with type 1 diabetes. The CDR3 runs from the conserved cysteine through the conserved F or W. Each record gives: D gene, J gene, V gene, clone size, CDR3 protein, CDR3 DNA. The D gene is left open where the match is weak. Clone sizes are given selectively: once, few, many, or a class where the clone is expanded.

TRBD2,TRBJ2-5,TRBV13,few,CASRREQETQYF,TGTGCCAGCAGGCGGGAGCAAGAGACCCAGTACTTC
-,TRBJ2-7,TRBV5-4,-,CASSLNGIYEQYF,TGTGCCAGCAGCTTGAACGGAATTTACGAGCAGTACTTC
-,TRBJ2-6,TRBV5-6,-,CASSLSGANVLTF,TGTGCCAGCAGCTTATCTGGGGCCAACGTCCTGACTTTC
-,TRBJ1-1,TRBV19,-,CASSMTGLNTEAFF,TGTGCCAGTAGTATGACAGGCCTGAACACTGAAGCTTTCTTT
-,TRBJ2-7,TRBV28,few,CASSPGDRVYEQYF,TGTGCCAGCAGTCCCGGTGATAGGGTCTACGAGCAGTACTTC
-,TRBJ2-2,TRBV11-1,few,CASSLPLAPGELFF,TGTGCCAGCAGCTTACCACTAGCTCCGGGGGAGCTGTTTTTT
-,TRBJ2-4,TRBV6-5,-,CASSYLVGSAKNIQYF,TGTGCCAGCAGTTACCTGGTGGGTTCAGCCAAAAACATTCAGTACTTC
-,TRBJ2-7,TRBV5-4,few,CASSGLEGTYEQYF,TGTGCCAGCAGCGGACTGGAGGGGACCTACGAGCAGTACTTC
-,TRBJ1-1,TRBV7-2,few,CASSLGPGAYNTEAFF,TGTGCCAGCAGCTTAGGGCCGGGGGCCTATAACACTGAAGCTTTCTTT
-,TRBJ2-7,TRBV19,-,CASSGQDRFYEQYF,TGTGCCAGTAGTGGGCAGGACAGATTCTACGAGCAGTACTTC
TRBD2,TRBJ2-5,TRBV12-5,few,CASGPAGGLGETQYF,TGTGCTAGTGGTCCCGCGGGGGGGCTAGGAGAGACCCAGTACTTC
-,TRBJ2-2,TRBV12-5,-,CASGLVLGPNTGELFF,TGTGCTAGTGGTTTGGTACTCGGGCCTAACACCGGGGAGCTGTTTTTT
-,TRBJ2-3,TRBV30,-,CAWSTTRLASTDTQYF,TGTGCCTGGAGTACGACGCGGCTTGCTAGCACAGATACGCAGTATTTT
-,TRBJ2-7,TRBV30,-,CAWSGSRESSYEQYF,TGTGCCTGGAGTGGAAGTAGGGAAAGCTCCTACGAGCAGTACTTC
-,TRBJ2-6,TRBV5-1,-,CASSPPGQSSGANVLTF,TGCGCCAGCAGCCCCCCGGGACAATCGTCTGGGGCCAACGTCCTGACTTTC
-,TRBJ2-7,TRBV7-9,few,CASSFRPYEQYF,TGTGCCAGCAGCTTTCGGCCCTACGAGCAGTACTTC